The 27 T cell receptor beta chains given below trace back to one sample, sequenced in a study of T cells after yellow fever vaccination. TCRdb reprocessed the 5' RACE reads via MiXCR and lists one record per CDR3 protein. This table holds 400,000 to 650,000 distinct CDR3 sequences, 21% found once. The starting material was PBMCs, obtained less than 25 days after the first yellow fever vaccination. These TCRs come from a young man who received the YFV17D yellow fever vaccine.

The chain recombines TRBV19 with TRBJ1-1, with D possibly matching TRBD1 (5 bases). This CDR3 is built from 12 residues. Trimming took off 3 bases at V and 6 bases at J, with 8 bases between the two ends. Per the germline V gene, CDR1 is LNHDA and CDR2 is SQIVND (reference sequence). CDR3 residues: CASSMGTAEAFF. CDR3 nucleotide sequence: TGTGCCAGTAGTATGGGGACTGCTGAAGCTTTCTTT.

J is TRBJ2-5 and V is TRBV7-9; no clear D. The CDR3 contains 15 residues. From germline, CDR1 is SEHNR and CDR2 FQNEAQ (reference sequence). The V and J ends lost 2 bases and 4 bases respectively, with 14 bases between them. The CDR3 bases are TGTGCCAGCAGCTTAACCGGAAATGCTGTAGAGACCCAGTACTTC. It specifies CASSLTGNAVETQYF.

The V call is TRBV28, the J call TRBJ2-1; no reliable D call. The CDR3 consists of 11 residues. In germline, CDR1 is MDHEN, CDR2 SYDVKM. V was pared by 3 bases and J by 9 bases, with 6 bases between. CDR3 sequence: CASSFNREQFF. The CDR3 coding sequence is TGTGCCAGCAGTTTCAACCGTGAGCAGTTCTTC.

The CDR3, as DNA: TGTGCCAGCAGCTTGGGACAGGGGATGGGACAGCCCCAGCATTTT. It encodes CASSLGQGMGQPQHF. The V and J genes are TRBV7-8 and TRBJ1-5; 10 bases align to TRBD1. The CDR3 length is 15 residues. Per germline, CDR1 SGHVS and CDR2 FQNEAQ. Trimming at V came to 3 bases and at J to 7 bases, leaving 6 bases not matched to a gene.

J is TRBJ1-5 and V is TRBV6-4; the match to TRBD1 covers 7 bases. Losses at the gene ends were 4 bases for V and 11 bases for J; bases not matched to a gene: 17. The CDR3 loop spans 16 amino acids. Germline V gene data show CDR1 as MRHNA and CDR2 as SNTAGT. The chain's CDR3 is CASSVSQGVIPTAQHF. The CDR3, as DNA: TGTGCCAGCAGTGTTTCCCAGGGGGTCATTCCGACCGCCCAGCATTTT.

The chain couples TRBV12-3 or TRBV12-4 to TRBJ2-1; 10 bases are a match to TRBD1. CDR3 size: 15 residues. V was clipped by 8 bases and J by 4 bases; unmatched bases: 8. DNA of the CDR3: TGTGCCAGCCTCCGGGACAGGGGTAGTTACAATGAGCAGTTCTTC. Its translation: CASLRDRGSYNEQFF.

The chain couples TRBV11-2 to TRBJ2-2; no reliable D call. This CDR3 is 14 amino acids long. The germline gives CDR1 SGHAT, CDR2 FQNNGV. V dropped 5 bases and J dropped 8 bases, with 15 bases sitting between them. The CDR3 nucleotides are TGTGCCAGCAGCCCCATCACGCGAGGAGGGGAGCTGTTTTTT. Its translation is CASSPITRGGELFF.

This clonotype was seen a handful of times. This chain joins TRBV29-1 and TRBJ2-5; D gene unclear. There are 12 residues in the CDR3. Germline V gene sequence: CDR1 SQVTM, CDR2 ANQGSEA. V lost 6 bases and J 2 bases, leaving 10 bases between the germline ends. The CDR3 region has the DNA TGCAGCGTCCCTTTGGGGCAAGAGACCCAGTACTTC. This sequence encodes CSVPLGQETQYF.

The CDR3 region has the DNA TGTGCCAGCAGCGGCAGGGAGACCCAGTACTTC. It translates to CASSGRETQYF. This chain connects TRBV2 to TRBJ2-5; no clear D gene. This CDR3 contains 11 residues. V lost 6 bases and J 5 bases, leaving 7 bases between the germline ends. CDR1 is SNHLY, CDR2 FYNNEI, per germline.

The V gene is TRBV20-1, the J gene TRBJ2-7; D not certain. Between the trimmed V and J ends, which lost 2 bases and 3 bases, there was a span of 11 bases. Germline values: CDR1 DFQATT, CDR2 SNEGSKA (reference sequence). The CDR3 runs 13 residues. The CDR3 loop reads CSARPKSDYEQYV. The CDR3 region has the DNA TGCAGTGCTAGACCGAAAAGCGACTACGAGCAGTACGTC.

This clonotype was recorded at least ten times. The rearrangement uses TRBV3-1 and TRBJ2-5; D is ambiguous. CDR1 is LGHDT and CDR2 is YNNKEL in the germline V gene (reference sequence). The CDR3 has 15 amino acids. The germline V and J ends were trimmed by 1 base and 5 bases, with 14 bases remaining between them. This CDR3 is CASSQGEVAVETQYF. CDR3 in DNA: TGTGCCAGCAGCCAAGGAGAGGTAGCCGTCGAGACCCAGTACTTC.

The chain couples TRBV23-1 to TRBJ2-7; a possible D gene is TRBD2 (7 bases). TRBV23-1 is treated as an ORF (open reading frame) with a function not yet certain. The CDR3 totals 15 residues. Trimming took 4 bases from V and 4 from J, leaving 17 bases between them. CDR3 region: CASSLKRDKRYEQYV. DNA for the CDR3: TGCGCCAGCAGTCTGAAGCGGGACAAGAGATACGAGCAGTACGTC.

This chain links TRBV5-1 with TRBJ1-1; 7 nucleotides agree with TRBD1. CDR3 size: 16 residues. With 4 bases clipped from V and 0 bases from J, the junction kept 9 bases outside the gene matches. The germline CDR1 and CDR2 sequences are SGHRS and YFSETQ. The CDR3 coding sequence is TGCGCCAGCAGCGTGGGACAGCCCAACATGAACACTGAAGCTTTCTTT. The encoded protein is CASSVGQPNMNTEAFF.

The rearrangement links TRBV28 to TRBJ2-1, with 8 bases that match TRBD1. The CDR3 consists of 15 residues. CDR1 is MDHEN and CDR2 is SYDVKM in the germline V gene. The V gene end was trimmed by 7 bases and the J gene end by 0 bases; junction bases not matched to a gene: 5. CDR3 DNA sequence: TGTGCCAGCAATTGGGGACAGGTCTCCTACAATGAGCAGTTCTTC. Its translation is CASNWGQVSYNEQFF.

V and J are TRBV12-3 or TRBV12-4 and TRBJ1-5; tentatively, D is TRBD1 (5 bases). The ends were cut back, 6 bases at V and 1 base at J, with 13 bases in the middle. CDR3 length equals 15 residues. CDR3 in DNA: TGTGCCAGCAGCCCCGACTGGACAAGCAATCAGCCCCAGCATTTT. Translated: CASSPDWTSNQPQHF.

This chain links TRBV4-2 with TRBJ2-3; the D gene is possibly TRBD2 (6 bases). The CDR3 covers 17 residues. Trimming removed 4 bases from V and 1 base from J, with 18 bases in between. The germline CDR1 and CDR2 sequences are LGHNA and YNFKEQ. The CDR3 DNA follows: TGTGCCAGCAGCCTGGGGCGGGGCGGCGCCCGCACAGATACGCAGTATTTT. It specifies CASSLGRGGARTDTQYF.

The J gene is TRBJ1-4, the V gene TRBV11-2; D is unclear. CDR3 length: 17 amino acids. CDR1 and CDR2 (germline): SGHAT, FQNNGV. V was cut by 5 bases and J by 3 bases, with 19 bases left in between. CDR3 sequence (DNA): TGTGCCAGCAGCCCCTCCTTCGGGAGGACGGCTAATGAAAAACTGTTTTTT. It is translated as CASSPSFGRTANEKLFF.

The chain employs TRBV27 and TRBJ1-6, with D unresolved. V was cut by 4 bases and J by 7 bases, with 8 bases left in between. The CDR3 is made up of 13 amino acids. The V gene's germline CDR1 is MNHEY and CDR2 SMNVEV (reference sequence). The CDR3 sequence: CASSSGINSPLHF. The CDR3 DNA is TGTGCCAGCAGTTCTGGGATCAATTCACCCCTCCACTTT.

The V gene is TRBV11-2, the J gene TRBJ1-2, with D maybe TRBD1 (5 bases). The CDR3 totals 14 residues. V was shortened by 1 base and J by 8 bases, with 14 bases between the two germline ends. Germline V gene data show CDR1 as SGHAT and CDR2 as FQNNGV. The CDR3 region is CASSLVPGRDGYTF. Written as DNA, the CDR3 is TGTGCCAGCAGCTTAGTACCGGGGAGGGACGGCTACACCTTC.

There are a few counts of this clonotype. The rearrangement joins TRBV6-1 to TRBJ2-5, with D perhaps given as TRBD1 or TRBD2 (5 bases each). The V end lost 10 bases, the J end lost 7 bases, and 22 bases lay between the germline ends. From germline, CDR1 is MNHNS and CDR2 SASEGT. This CDR3 comprises 14 residues. The CDR3 protein is CATAGTRNGGTQYF. CDR3 sequence (DNA): TGTGCCACCGCCGGGACGAGGAATGGGGGGACCCAGTACTTC.

This clonotype was counted a few times. The V and J genes are TRBV11-2 and TRBJ2-5; no definite D call. V was clipped by 4 bases and J by 5 bases, with 8 bases between them. Germline V CDR1 and CDR2: SGHAT, FQNNGV. The CDR3 spans 12 residues. DNA of the CDR3: TGTGCCAGCAGCTACCTGTGGGAGACCCAGTACTTC. Its protein product is CASSYLWETQYF.

The V and J genes are TRBV6-6 and TRBJ1-1; maybe TRBD1 (6 bases). The ends were cut back, 4 bases at V and 5 bases at J, with 11 bases in the middle. The CDR3 length is 13 residues. Germline-derived CDR1 and CDR2 are MNHNY and SVGAGI (reference sequence). The CDR3 DNA is TGTGCCAGCAGTTTGGGGGCCCGGACTGAAGCTTTCTTT. Translated, it gives CASSLGARTEAFF.

This clonotype was counted between two and nine times. The chain couples TRBV3-1 to TRBJ1-3, with unresolved D. With 6 bases removed from V and 8 bases from J, the gap between germline ends came to 8 bases. CDR1 is LGHDT and CDR2 is YNNKEL in the germline V gene (reference sequence). There are 11 residues in the CDR3. The CDR3 nucleotides are TGTGCCAGCAGACGATTAGACACCATATATTTT. As protein: CASRRLDTIYF.

This chain joins TRBV7-9 and TRBJ2-1; D gene ambiguous. The V gene lost 5 bases and the J gene lost 0 bases, with 17 bases spanning the gap. CDR3 size: 17 residues. From germline, CDR1 is SEHNR and CDR2 FQNEAQ (reference sequence). Written as DNA, the CDR3 is TGTGCCAGCAGCCCTCGGACGCGGATGGCCTCCTACAATGAGCAGTTCTTC. Encoded protein: CASSPRTRMASYNEQFF.

This clonotype turned up a few times. This sequence joins TRBV15 and TRBJ2-4, with D unresolved. The CDR3 runs 17 residues. V gave up 1 base and J gave up 3 bases, with 16 bases separating them. Germline assignment: CDR1 LNHNV and CDR2 YYDKDF (reference sequence). CDR3 amino acids: CATSRAMEPNSKNIQYF. CDR3 nucleotide sequence: TGTGCCACCAGCAGAGCTATGGAACCGAACAGCAAAAACATTCAGTACTTC. The full variable domain, rest sourced from reference TRBV15 and TRBJ2-4, is DAMVIQNPRYQVTQFGKPVTLSCSQTLNHNVMYWYQQKSSQAPKLLFHYYDKDFNNEADTPDNFQSRRPNTSFCFLDIRSPGLGDTAMYLCATSRAMEPNSKNIQYFGAGTRLSVL.

The chain uses TRBV5-6 and TRBJ2-1; 8 nucleotides match TRBD2. V shed 4 bases and J 9 bases; nucleotides not matched to a gene: 0. Germline lookup yields CDR1 SGHDT and CDR2 YYEEEE. This CDR3 is built from 11 residues. The CDR3 reads CASSREGEQFF. The CDR3 DNA follows: TGTGCCAGCAGCCGGGAGGGTGAGCAGTTCTTC. Filled out from reference TRBV5-6 and TRBJ2-1, the complete variable domain reads DAGVTQSPTHLIKTRGQQVTLRCSPKSGHDTVSWYQQALGQGPQFIFQYYEEEERQRGNFPDRFSGHQFPNYSSELNVNALLLGDSALYLCASSREGEQFFGPGTRLTVL.

This clonotype has only a few counts. The chain joins TRBV7-3 to TRBJ2-3; the D gene could be TRBD1 or TRBD2 (5 bases each). The CDR3 spans 14 residues. Per the germline V gene, CDR1 is SGHTA and CDR2 is FQGTGA. With 2 bases removed from V and 2 bases from J, the gap between germline ends came to 8 bases. The CDR3 loop reads CASSLEGFTDTQYF. CDR3 bases: TGTGCCAGCAGCTTAGAGGGGTTCACAGATACGCAGTATTTT.